This entry lists 10 T cell receptor beta chains sequenced from one sample in a study of siplizumab effects on memory and regulatory T cells. Produced via immunoSEQ multiplex PCR; TCRdb's table is partial and in-frame only. Altogether about 56,000 clones are present, about 98% being singletons, with the ten largest covering 1.1%. Sequencing input: naive CD8+ T cells sorted from blood. The receptors come from a human donor in good health.

This chain joins TRBV9 and TRBJ2-3, with D perhaps TRBD2 (5 bases). CDR3 length equals 12 residues. Germline CDR1 is SGDLS and CDR2 is YYNGEE. Trimming removed 1 base from V and 6 bases from J, with 6 bases in between. CDR3 amino acids: CASSVLADTQYF. The DNA for the CDR3 is TGTGCCAGCAGCGTACTAGCCGATACGCAGTATTTT.

This chain links TRBV2 with TRBJ2-4; the D is unclear. V lost 6 bases and J lost 3, with 6 bases in between. In germline, CDR1 is SNHLY, CDR2 FYNNEI. The CDR3 sequence is 12 residues long. CDR3 bases: TGTGCCAGCAGGGGCAACAAAAACATTCAGTACTTC. This sequence encodes CASRGNKNIQYF. Supplemented by reference TRBV2 and TRBJ2-4, the full variable domain reads EPEVTQTPSHQVTQMGQEVILRCVPISNHLYFYWYRQILGQKVEFLVSFYNNEISEKSEIFDDQFSVERPDGSNFTLKIRSTKLEDSAMYFCASRGNKNIQYFGAGTRLSVL.

The chain joins TRBV28 to TRBJ1-1; perhaps TRBD1 as D (5 bases). The V gene's germline CDR1 is MDHEN and CDR2 SYDVKM. The CDR3 is made up of 16 amino acids. The V and J ends lost 2 bases and 4 bases respectively, with 17 bases between them. Here the CDR3 reads CASSLKVGRVGTEAFF. The CDR3 bases are TGTGCCAGCAGTTTAAAAGTGGGCAGGGTGGGCACTGAAGCTTTCTTT.

The chain recombines TRBV5-1 with TRBJ2-2; 7 bases map to TRBD2. Looked up from germline, CDR1 is SGHRS and CDR2 is YFSETQ. V shed 4 bases and J 5 bases; nucleotides not matched to a gene: 11. This CDR3 has 16 residues. CDR3 sequence reads: CASSTRTRLWTGELFF. The CDR3 coding sequence is TGCGCCAGCAGCACAAGGACTAGGTTATGGACCGGGGAGCTGTTTTTT.

The chain joins TRBV9 to TRBJ2-6; D possibly corresponds to TRBD1 (6 bases). The germline V and J ends were trimmed by 3 bases and 3 bases, with 10 bases remaining between them. This CDR3 comprises 15 residues. The V gene's germline CDR1 is SGDLS and CDR2 YYNGEE. The CDR3 loop reads CASSGPGVGANVLTF. CDR3 nucleotides: TGTGCCAGCAGCGGCCCAGGGGTTGGGGCCAACGTCCTGACTTTC.

This chain connects TRBV28 to TRBJ2-7; 11 nucleotides match TRBD1. V shed 11 bases, J shed 0 bases, and the junction held 3 bases outside the gene matches. Per germline, CDR1 MDHEN and CDR2 SYDVKM. This CDR3 is built from 13 residues. The CDR3 region is CAGQGAASYEQYF. In nucleotides, the CDR3 is TGTGCCGGACAGGGGGCGGCCTCCTACGAGCAGTACTTC.

The chain has TRBV7-9 and TRBJ1-1, with D maybe TRBD1 (5 bases). This CDR3 comprises 12 residues. V lost 7 bases and J 3 bases, leaving 9 bases between the germline ends. Germline CDR1 is SEHNR and CDR2 is FQNEAQ (reference sequence). In DNA form, the CDR3 reads TGTGCCAGCATGGGGGAGGACACTGAAGCTTTCTTT. Its translation: CASMGEDTEAFF.

This rearrangement joins TRBV20-1 to TRBJ1-3; no definite D call. CDR1 and CDR2 (germline): DFQATT, SNEGSKA (reference sequence). This CDR3 has 11 amino acids. Trimming took 1 base from V and 4 from J, leaving 2 bases between them. This CDR3 reads CSARAGNTIYF. DNA of the CDR3: TGCAGTGCTAGAGCCGGAAACACCATATATTTT.

The V gene is TRBV5-1, the J gene TRBJ2-7, with TRBD1 as a possible D gene (6 bases). The CDR3 contains 17 residues. Per germline, CDR1 SGHRS and CDR2 YFSETQ. V lost 0 bases, J lost 0 bases, and 16 bases lay in between. The CDR3 DNA reads as TGCGCCAGCAGCTTGGCGCCCATTGGACAGATCTCCTACGAGCAGTACTTC. It encodes CASSLAPIGQISYEQYF.

The genes are TRBV9 and TRBJ2-2, with D hard to call. Trimming cost V 0 bases and J 7 bases, with 1 base left between them. There are 11 residues in the CDR3. The germline CDR1 and CDR2 sequences are SGDLS and YYNGEE. The CDR3 sequence: CASSVGGELFF. In nucleotides, the CDR3 is TGTGCCAGCAGCGTAGGCGGGGAGCTGTTTTTT.